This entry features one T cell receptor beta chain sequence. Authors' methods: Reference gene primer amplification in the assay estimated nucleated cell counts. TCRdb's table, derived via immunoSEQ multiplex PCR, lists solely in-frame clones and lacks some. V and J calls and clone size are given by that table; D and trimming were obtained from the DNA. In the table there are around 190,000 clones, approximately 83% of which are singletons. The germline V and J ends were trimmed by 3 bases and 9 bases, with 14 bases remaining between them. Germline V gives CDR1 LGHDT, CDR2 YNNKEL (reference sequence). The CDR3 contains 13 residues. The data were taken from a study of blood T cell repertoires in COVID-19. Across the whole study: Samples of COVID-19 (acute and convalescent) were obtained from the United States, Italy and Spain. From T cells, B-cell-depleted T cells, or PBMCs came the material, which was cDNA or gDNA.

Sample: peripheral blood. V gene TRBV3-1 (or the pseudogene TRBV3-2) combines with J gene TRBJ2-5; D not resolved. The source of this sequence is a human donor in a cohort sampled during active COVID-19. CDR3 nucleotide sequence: TGTGCCAGCAGCCAGAGGAGAGCGAGGTCCCAGTACTTC. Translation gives CASSQRRARSQYF.